This T cell receptor beta chain was recorded in a study of T-cell reconstitution after alpha-beta-depleted transplantation in children. Study results and limitations: Approximately two months post-transplant, alpha-beta T cells reportedly originated from several hundred expanded graft clones.

About this clonotype: The antigen is not known.

The germline V and J ends were trimmed by 8 bases and 0 bases, with 13 bases remaining between them. The CDR3 runs to 14 residues. Germline V gene lookup returns CDR1 WSHSY and CDR2 SAAADI. Unique molecular identifiers were incorporated during preparation of the TCRbeta library. One entry per CDR3 protein results from TCRdb running MiXCR on the PCR reads. Seen here are more than 400,000 distinct CDR3 sequences, about 45% observed once, and the top ten hold roughly 27%. This TCR was recovered from a girl aged 2 to 9 with aplastic anemia, due to receive a stem cell transplant. Specimen: PBMCs, collected before TCRalphabeta/CD19-depleted stem cell transplant. The gene calls are TRBV10-2 and TRBJ1-1; D gene uncertain. This CDR3 reads CASLVGRMNTEAFF. CDR3 coding DNA: TGCGCCAGCTTGGTGGGCAGGATGAACACTGAAGCTTTCTTT.